The 9 T cell receptor beta chains below come from one sample, sequenced in a study of regulatory T cells in long-lasting Graves disease. Time point defined: newly diagnosed GD, antithyroid drugs for less than 3 months. With RNA extracted from PBMCs as input, the TCR library was made. Construction of TCR beta libraries relied on iRepertoire HTBI primers and on Arm-PCR targeting CDR3 regions. TCRdb independently ran MiXCR on the multiplex PCR reads; one entry per CDR3 protein. Among roughly 430,000 distinct CDR3 sequences listed, less than 20% were seen once. These data also formed part of another study, on T cells in Graves' hyperthyroidism and ophthalmopathy.

Here the sequenced sample was peripheral blood mononuclear cells (PBMCs), taken at new diagnosis, from a patient treated with antithyroid drugs. These receptors came from a woman aged 25 to 39 with Graves disease.

The CDR3 is CASSLHTERSYGYTF. For the CDR3, the DNA is TGTGCCAGCAGTCTCCATACCGAGAGAAGCTATGGCTACACCTTC. The chain recombines TRBV28 with TRBJ1-2; D is unresolved. The CDR3 loop spans 15 amino acids. CDR1 and CDR2 from the germline V gene are MDHEN and SYDVKM. The V and J ends lost 5 bases and 4 bases respectively, with 17 bases between them.

With respect to this clonotype: A read error may be the cause here, since a much bigger clone is one base away. The CDR3 protein is CASSHGLPLGYTF. In nucleotides, the CDR3 is TGTGCCAGCAGTCACGGATTACCTCTAGGGTACACCTTC. The gene calls are TRBV6-1 and TRBJ1-2; D remains ambiguous. CDR3 length equals 13 residues. Germline V CDR1 and CDR2: MNHNS, SASEGT. V dropped 5 bases and J dropped 11 bases, with 18 bases sitting between them.

To note about this clonotype: A much larger clone is a single base away; this may be a read error. No conserved phenylalanine or tryptophan ends this CDR3, so it is likely a read error. This chain connects TRBV28 to TRBJ2-2, with D perhaps matching TRBD2 (6 bases). CDR1 and CDR2 from the germline V gene are MDHEN and SYDVKM. The V end lost 3 bases, the J end lost 2 bases, and 22 bases lay between the germline ends. The CDR3 spans 19 residues. The CDR3 loop is CASSLWLARSVLNTGELFS. In DNA form, the CDR3 reads TGTGCCAGCAGTTTGTGGCTAGCGCGTTCCGTTCTTAACACCGGGGAGCTGTTTTCT.

This clonotype was counted ten times or more. The CDR3 coding sequence is TGCAGTGCTAGCGACCTCTTCGACAGCATCAGCACAGATACGCAGTATTTT. Its protein is CSASDLFDSISTDTQYF. This sequence joins TRBV20-1 and TRBJ2-3, with a possible D match to TRBD1 (5 bases). Germline V gene sequence: CDR1 DFQATT, CDR2 SNEGSKA (reference sequence). Deletions cut 3 bases from V and 0 bases from J, with 19 bases between. The CDR3 consists of 17 residues.

V is TRBV7-6 and J is TRBJ1-2; 8 nucleotides align to TRBD1. Germline V gene data show CDR1 as SGHVS and CDR2 as FNYEAQ. CDR3 length: 17 residues. Unmatched junction bases numbered 17, after V lost 5 bases and J lost 6 bases. CDR3 amino acids: CASSPPAGRGLSDGYTF. CDR3 DNA: TGTGCCAGCAGCCCCCCGGCGGGCAGGGGGCTTTCTGATGGCTACACCTTC.

This clonotype was seen repeatedly, ten times or more. The rearrangement uses TRBV28 and TRBJ2-3; TRBD1 aligns across 9 bases. V shed 7 bases, J shed 2 bases, and the junction held 19 bases outside the gene matches. This CDR3 contains 19 residues. Germline V gene data show CDR1 as MDHEN and CDR2 as SYDVKM. In nucleotides, the CDR3 is TGTGCCAGCATGGGGGTTTCATACAGGGGGCGCGTCTTCACAGATACGCAGTATTTT. Encoded protein: CASMGVSYRGRVFTDTQYF.

This clonotype was seen ten or more times. V usage is TRBV27 and J usage is TRBJ2-7, with D uncertain. Germline V gene sequence: CDR1 MNHEY, CDR2 SMNVEV (reference sequence). Trimming shortened V by 6 bases and J by 2 bases, and 14 bases separated the two germline ends. The CDR3 is made up of 14 amino acids. CDR3 sequence: CASSPRRAAYEQYF. The CDR3 bases are TGTGCCAGCAGCCCCCGACGTGCAGCCTACGAGCAGTACTTC.

V is TRBV29-1 and J is TRBJ2-7; D remains ambiguous. The V gene lost 0 bases and the J gene lost 6 bases, with 9 bases spanning the gap. Looked up from germline, CDR1 is SQVTM and CDR2 is ANQGSEA. This CDR3 comprises 12 residues. In DNA form, the CDR3 reads TGCAGCGTTGAAGAAGTGGGAACCGAGCAGTACTTC. Amino acids: CSVEEVGTEQYF.

The chain combines TRBV14 with TRBJ2-7, with no clear D. Germline assignment: CDR1 SGHDN and CDR2 FVKESK. The CDR3 loop spans 13 amino acids. Deletions cut 1 base from V and 3 bases from J, with 7 bases between. In nucleotides, the CDR3 is TGTGCCAGCAGCCAAGGGGCCAGCTACGAGCAGTACTTC. Translating it yields CASSQGASYEQYF.